Sequencing of this T cell receptor (beta chain) was carried out in a study of tumor-infiltrating lymphocytes in localized non-small cell lung cancer. For the study at large: Patients included smokers and never-smokers with various histologies, some sampled after neoadjuvant chemotherapy. Each patient gave resected tumor and non-adjacent uninvolved lung tissue.

TCRdb's table, derived via immunoSEQ multiplex PCR, lists solely in-frame clones and lacks some. The sample consists of roughly 14,000 clones, 80% to 90% of them appearing once. Study-level points and caveats: Only some patients had TCR sequencing, depending on available tissue. Immunotypes IM1 and IM2 had similar TCR-derived T-cell fractions.

The CDR3 is 16 residues long. Germline CDR1 and CDR2: KGHSH and LQKENI. V was pared by 3 bases and J by 10 bases, with 15 bases of the junction left unmatched. Worth noting for this clone: What it recognizes is unknown.

The sequence was obtained from a human donor with non-small cell lung cancer. The sample was lung tumor tissue. The J gene is TRBJ2-1, the V gene TRBV18, with TRBD2 matching 7 bases. The CDR3 reads CASSPSGGTRGGEQFF. CDR3 nucleotide sequence: TGTGCCAGCTCACCTTCCGGGGGGACCCGAGGAGGGGAGCAGTTCTTC.